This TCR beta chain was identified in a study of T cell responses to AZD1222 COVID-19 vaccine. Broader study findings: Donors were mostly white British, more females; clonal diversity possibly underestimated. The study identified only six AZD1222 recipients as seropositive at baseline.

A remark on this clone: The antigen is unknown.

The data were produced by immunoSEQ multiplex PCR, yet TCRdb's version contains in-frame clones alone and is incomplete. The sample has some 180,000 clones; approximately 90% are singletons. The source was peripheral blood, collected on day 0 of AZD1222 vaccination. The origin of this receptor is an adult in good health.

CDR3 loop: CATSDPVYGYTF. The DNA of the CDR3 is TGTGCCACCAGTGACCCGGTCTATGGCTACACCTTC. V and J are TRBV24-1 and TRBJ1-2; D is undetermined. Trimming shortened V by 4 bases and J by 4 bases, and 6 bases separated the two germline ends. Per the germline V gene, CDR1 is KGHDR and CDR2 is SFDVKD. The CDR3 sequence is 12 residues long.